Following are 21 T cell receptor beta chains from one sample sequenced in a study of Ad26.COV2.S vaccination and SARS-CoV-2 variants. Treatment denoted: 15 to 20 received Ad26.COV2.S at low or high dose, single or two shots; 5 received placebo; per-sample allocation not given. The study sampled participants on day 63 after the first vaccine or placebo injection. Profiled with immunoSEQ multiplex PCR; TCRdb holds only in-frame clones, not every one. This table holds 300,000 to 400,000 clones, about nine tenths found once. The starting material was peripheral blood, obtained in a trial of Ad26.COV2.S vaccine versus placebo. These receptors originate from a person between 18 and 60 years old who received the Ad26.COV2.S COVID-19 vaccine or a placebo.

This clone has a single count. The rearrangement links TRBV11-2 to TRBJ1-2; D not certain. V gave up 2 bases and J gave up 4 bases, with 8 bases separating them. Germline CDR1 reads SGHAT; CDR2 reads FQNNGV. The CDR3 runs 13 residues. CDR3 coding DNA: TGTGCCAGCAGCTTAATAGGTTTCTATGGCTACACCTTC. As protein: CASSLIGFYGYTF.

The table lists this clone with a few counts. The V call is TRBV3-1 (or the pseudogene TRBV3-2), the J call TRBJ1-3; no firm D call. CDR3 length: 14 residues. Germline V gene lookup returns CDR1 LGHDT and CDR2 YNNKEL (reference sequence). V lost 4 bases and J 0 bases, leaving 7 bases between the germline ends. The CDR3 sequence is CASSPQFSGNTIYF. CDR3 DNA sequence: TGTGCCAGCAGCCCTCAGTTCTCTGGAAACACCATATATTTT.

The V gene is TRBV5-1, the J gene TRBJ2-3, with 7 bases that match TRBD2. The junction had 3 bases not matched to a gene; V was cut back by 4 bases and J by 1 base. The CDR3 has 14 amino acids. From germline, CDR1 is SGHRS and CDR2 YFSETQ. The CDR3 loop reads CASSLGGGTDTQYF. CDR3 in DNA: TGCGCCAGCAGCCTGGGGGGGGGCACAGATACGCAGTATTTT. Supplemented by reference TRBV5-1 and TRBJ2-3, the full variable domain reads KAGVTQTPRYLIKTRGQQVTLSCSPISGHRSVSWYQQTPGQGLQFLFEYFSETQRNKGNFPGRFSGRQFSNSRSEMNVSTLELGDSALYLCASSLGGGTDTQYFGPGTRLTVL.

CDR3 DNA: TGTGCCAGCACCCGGGACAGGAATTCACCCCTCCACTTT. Protein product: CASTRDRNSPLHF. V gene TRBV6-5 combines with J gene TRBJ1-6, with 8 bases identical to TRBD1. CDR1 is MNHEY, CDR2 SVGAGI, per germline. CDR3 length: 13 amino acids. With V trimmed by 7 bases and J by 7 bases, 3 bases remained unmatched.

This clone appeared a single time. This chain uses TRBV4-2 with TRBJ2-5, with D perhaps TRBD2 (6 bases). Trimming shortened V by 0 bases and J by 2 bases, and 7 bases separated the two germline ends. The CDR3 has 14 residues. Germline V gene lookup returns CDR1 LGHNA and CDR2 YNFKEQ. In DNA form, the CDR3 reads TGTGCCAGCAGCCAAGAGGAGGGACAAGAGACCCAGTACTTC. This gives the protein CASSQEEGQETQYF.

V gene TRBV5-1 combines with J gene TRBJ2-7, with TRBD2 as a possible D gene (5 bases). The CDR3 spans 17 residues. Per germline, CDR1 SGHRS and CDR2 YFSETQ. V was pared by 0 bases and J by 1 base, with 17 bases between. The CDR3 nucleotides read TGCGCCAGCAGCTTGGATTCGGGAACGGCCCCATCCTACGAGCAGTACTTC. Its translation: CASSLDSGTAPSYEQYF.

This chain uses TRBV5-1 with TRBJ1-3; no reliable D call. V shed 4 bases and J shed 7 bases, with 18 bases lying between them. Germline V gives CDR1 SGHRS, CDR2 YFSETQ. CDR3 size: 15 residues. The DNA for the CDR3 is TGCGCCAGCAGCCTTGGTGTTGGACTGCTGAACACCATATATTTT. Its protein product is CASSLGVGLLNTIYF.

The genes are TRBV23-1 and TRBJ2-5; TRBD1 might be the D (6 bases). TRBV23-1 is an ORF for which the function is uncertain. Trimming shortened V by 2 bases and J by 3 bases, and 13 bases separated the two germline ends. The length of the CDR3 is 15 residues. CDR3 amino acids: CASSQGGPGEETQYF. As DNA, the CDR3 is TGCGCCAGCAGTCAAGGGGGCCCAGGGGAAGAGACCCAGTACTTC.

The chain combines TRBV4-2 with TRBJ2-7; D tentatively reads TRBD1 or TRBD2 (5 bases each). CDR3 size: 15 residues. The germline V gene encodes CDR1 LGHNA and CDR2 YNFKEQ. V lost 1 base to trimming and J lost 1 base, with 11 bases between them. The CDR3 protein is CASSQVRDASYEQYF. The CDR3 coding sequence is TGTGCCAGCAGCCAAGTTCGGGACGCATCCTACGAGCAGTACTTC.

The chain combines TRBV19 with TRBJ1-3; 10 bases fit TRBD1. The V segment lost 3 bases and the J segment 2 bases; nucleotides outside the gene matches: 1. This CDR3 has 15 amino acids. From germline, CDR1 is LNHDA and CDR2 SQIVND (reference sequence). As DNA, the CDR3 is TGTGCCAGTAGTATGGGGACAGGGGCTGGAAACACCATATATTTT. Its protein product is CASSMGTGAGNTIYF.

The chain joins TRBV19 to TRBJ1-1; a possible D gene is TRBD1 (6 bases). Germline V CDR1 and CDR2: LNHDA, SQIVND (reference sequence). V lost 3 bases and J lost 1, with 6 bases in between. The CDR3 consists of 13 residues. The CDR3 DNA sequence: TGTGCCAGTAGTATGACAGGGAACACTGAAGCTTTCTTT. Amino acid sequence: CASSMTGNTEAFF.

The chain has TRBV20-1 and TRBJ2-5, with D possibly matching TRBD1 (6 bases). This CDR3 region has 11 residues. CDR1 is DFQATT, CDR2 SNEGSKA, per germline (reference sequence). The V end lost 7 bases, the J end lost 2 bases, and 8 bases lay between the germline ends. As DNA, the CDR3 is TGCAGTGTTAGGGGGCAAGAGACCCAGTACTTC. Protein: CSVRGQETQYF.

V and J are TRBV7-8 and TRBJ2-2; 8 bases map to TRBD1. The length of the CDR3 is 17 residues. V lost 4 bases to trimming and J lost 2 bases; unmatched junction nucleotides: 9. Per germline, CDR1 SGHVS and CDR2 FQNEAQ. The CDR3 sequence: CASSWPNGQGNTGELFF. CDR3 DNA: TGTGCCAGCAGCTGGCCGAACGGACAGGGAAACACCGGGGAGCTGTTTTTT. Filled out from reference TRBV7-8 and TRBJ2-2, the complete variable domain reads GAGVSQSPRYKVAKRGQDVALRCDPISGHVSLFWYQQALGQGPEFLTYFQNEAQLDKSGLPSDRFFAERPEGSVSTLKIQRTQQEDSAVYLCASSWPNGQGNTGELFFGEGSRLTVL.

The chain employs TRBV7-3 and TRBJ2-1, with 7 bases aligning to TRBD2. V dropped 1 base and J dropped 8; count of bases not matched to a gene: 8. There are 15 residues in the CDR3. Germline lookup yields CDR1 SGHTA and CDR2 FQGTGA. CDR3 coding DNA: TGTGCCAGCAGCTTAAACATGGGACTAACACATGAGCAGTTCTTC. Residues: CASSLNMGLTHEQFF.

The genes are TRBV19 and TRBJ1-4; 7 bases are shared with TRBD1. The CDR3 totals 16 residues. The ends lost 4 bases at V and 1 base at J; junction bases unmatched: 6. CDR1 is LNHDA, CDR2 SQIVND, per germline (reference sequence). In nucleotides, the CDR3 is TGTGCCAGTAGTAGCACAGGGGAAGGAACTAATGAAAAACTGTTTTTT. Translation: CASSSTGEGTNEKLFF.

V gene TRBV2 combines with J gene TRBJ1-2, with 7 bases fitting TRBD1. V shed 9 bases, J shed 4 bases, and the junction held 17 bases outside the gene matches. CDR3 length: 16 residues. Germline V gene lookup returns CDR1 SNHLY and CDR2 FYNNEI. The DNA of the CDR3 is TGTGCCAGTCAGGACGCAGGGACAGCGAGCATCTATGGCTACACCTTC. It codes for CASQDAGTASIYGYTF.

CDR3 DNA sequence: TGTGCCAGCAGCATAAACAGGCGGAATGAGCAGTTCTTC. Residues: CASSINRRNEQFF. The chain is built from TRBV7-9 and TRBJ2-1, with a possible D match to TRBD1 (5 bases). This CDR3 has 13 residues. The germline CDR1 and CDR2 sequences are SEHNR and FQNEAQ (reference sequence). The ends were cut back, 5 bases at V and 7 bases at J, with 12 bases in the middle.

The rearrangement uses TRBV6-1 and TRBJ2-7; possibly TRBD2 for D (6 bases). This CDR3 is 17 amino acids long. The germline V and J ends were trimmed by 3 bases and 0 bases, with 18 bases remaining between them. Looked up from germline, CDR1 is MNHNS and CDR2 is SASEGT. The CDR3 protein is CASSDGLRAGPSYEQYF. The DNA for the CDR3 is TGTGCCAGCAGTGATGGACTGCGGGCGGGGCCCTCCTACGAGCAGTACTTC.

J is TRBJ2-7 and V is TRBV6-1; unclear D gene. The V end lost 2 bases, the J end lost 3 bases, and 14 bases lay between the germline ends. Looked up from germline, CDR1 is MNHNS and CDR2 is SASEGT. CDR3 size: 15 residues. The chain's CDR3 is CASSESSGRVYEQYF. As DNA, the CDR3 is TGTGCCAGCAGTGAATCCTCAGGAAGGGTCTACGAGCAGTACTTC.

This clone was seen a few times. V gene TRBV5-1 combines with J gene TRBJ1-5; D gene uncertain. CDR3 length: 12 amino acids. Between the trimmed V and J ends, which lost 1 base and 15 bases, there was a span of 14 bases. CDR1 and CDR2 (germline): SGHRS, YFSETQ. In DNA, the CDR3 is TGCGCCAGCAGCTTGAGTGGCCGCGAGTTGCATTTT. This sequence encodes CASSLSGRELHF.

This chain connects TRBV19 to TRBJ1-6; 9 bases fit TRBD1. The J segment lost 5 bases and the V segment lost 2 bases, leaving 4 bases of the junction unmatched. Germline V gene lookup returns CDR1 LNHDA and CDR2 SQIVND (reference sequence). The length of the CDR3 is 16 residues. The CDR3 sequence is CASSISRTGDNSPLHF. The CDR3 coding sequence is TGTGCCAGTAGTATATCAAGGACAGGGGATAATTCACCCCTCCACTTT.